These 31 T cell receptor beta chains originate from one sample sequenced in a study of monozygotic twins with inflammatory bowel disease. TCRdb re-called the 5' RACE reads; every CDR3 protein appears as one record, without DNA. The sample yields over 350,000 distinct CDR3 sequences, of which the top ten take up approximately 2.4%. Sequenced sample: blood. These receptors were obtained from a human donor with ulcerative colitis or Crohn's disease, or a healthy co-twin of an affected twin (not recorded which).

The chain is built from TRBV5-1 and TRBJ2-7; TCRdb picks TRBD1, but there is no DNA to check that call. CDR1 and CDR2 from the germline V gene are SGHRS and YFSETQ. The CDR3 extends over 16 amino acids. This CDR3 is CASSVGYGGRTYEQYF.

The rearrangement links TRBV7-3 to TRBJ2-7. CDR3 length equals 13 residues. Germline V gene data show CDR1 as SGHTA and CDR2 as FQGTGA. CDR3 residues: CASSSHPDDEQYF. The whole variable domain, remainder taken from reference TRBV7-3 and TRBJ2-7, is GAGVSQTPSNKVTEKGKYVELRCDPISGHTALYWYRQSLGQGPEFLIYFQGTGAADDSGLPNDRFFAVRPEGSVSTLKIQRTERGDSAVYLCASSSHPDDEQYFGPGTRLTVT.

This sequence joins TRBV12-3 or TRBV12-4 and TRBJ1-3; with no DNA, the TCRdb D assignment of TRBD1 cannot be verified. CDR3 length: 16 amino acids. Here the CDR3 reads CASGDRGRLAGNTIYF.

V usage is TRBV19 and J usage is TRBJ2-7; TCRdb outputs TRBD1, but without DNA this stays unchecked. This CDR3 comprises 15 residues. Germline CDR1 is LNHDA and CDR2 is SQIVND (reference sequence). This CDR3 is CASSFWTGSAYEQYF. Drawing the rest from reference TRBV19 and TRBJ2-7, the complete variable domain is DGGITQSPKYLFRKEGQNVTLSCEQNLNHDAMYWYRQDPGQGLRLIYYSQIVNDFQKGDIAEGYSVSREKKESFPLTVTSAQKNPTAFYLCASSFWTGSAYEQYFGPGTRLTVT.

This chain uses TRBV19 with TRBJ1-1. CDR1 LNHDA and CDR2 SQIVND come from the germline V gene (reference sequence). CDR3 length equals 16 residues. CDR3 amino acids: CASSIDPRSMNTEAFF.

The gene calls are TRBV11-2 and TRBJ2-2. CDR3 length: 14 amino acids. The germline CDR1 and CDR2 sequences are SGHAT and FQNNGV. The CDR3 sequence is CASSFDPSAGELFF.

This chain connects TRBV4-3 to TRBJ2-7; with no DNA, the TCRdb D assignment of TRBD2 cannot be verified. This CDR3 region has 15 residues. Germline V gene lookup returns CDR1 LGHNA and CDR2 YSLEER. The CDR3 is CASSPLGSGTYEQYF.

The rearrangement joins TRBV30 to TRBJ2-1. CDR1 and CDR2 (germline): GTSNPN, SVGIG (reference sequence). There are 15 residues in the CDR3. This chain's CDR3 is CAWSVRVGNHNEQFF.

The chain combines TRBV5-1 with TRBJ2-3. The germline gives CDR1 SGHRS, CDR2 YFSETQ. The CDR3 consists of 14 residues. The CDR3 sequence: CASSLEVRMNTQYF.

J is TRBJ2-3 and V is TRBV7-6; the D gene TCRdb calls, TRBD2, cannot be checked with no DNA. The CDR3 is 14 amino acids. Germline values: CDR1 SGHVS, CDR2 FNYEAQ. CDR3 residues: CASSLAWGADTQYF.

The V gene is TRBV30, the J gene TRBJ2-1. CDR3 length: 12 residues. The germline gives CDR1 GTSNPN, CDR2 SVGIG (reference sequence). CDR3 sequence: CAWRLGGAEQFF. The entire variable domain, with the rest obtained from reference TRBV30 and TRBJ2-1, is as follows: SQTIHQWPATLVQPVGSPLSLECTVEGTSNPNLYWYRQAAGRGLQLLFYSVGIGQISSEVPQNLSASRPQDRQFILSSKKLLLSDSGFYLCAWRLGGAEQFFGPGTRLTVL.

The CDR3 is CASSQVSGGSGIRNEQFF. The chain employs TRBV4-3 and TRBJ2-1; TCRdb calls TRBD1, which cannot be checked without DNA. This CDR3 spans 18 amino acids. CDR1 is LGHNA, CDR2 YSLEER, per germline.

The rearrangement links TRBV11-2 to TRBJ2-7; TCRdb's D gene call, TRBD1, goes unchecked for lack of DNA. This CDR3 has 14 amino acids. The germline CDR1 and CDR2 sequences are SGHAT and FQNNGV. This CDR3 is CASSQKGGSGEQYF.

CDR3 region: CASSFPQGTGEQFF. This sequence joins TRBV7-9 and TRBJ2-1; TCRdb selects TRBD1, and the lack of DNA leaves this call unchecked. The CDR3 spans 14 residues. CDR1 and CDR2 (germline): SEHNR, FQNEAQ (reference sequence).

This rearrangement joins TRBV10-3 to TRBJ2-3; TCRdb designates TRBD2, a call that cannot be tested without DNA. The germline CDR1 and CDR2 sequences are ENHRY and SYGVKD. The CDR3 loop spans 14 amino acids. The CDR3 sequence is CAISESGGTDTQYF.

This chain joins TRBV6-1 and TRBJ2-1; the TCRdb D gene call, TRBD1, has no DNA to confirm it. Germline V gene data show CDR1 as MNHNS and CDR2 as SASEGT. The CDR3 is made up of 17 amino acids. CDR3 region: CASSDPVLGTPSNEQFF.

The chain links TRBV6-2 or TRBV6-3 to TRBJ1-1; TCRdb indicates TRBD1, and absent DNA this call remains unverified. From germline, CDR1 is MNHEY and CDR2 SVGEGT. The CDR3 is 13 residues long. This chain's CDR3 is CASNQGSGAEAFF.

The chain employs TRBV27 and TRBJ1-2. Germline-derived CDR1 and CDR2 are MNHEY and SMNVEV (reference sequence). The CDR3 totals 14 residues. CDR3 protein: CASSLNGHIYGYTF.

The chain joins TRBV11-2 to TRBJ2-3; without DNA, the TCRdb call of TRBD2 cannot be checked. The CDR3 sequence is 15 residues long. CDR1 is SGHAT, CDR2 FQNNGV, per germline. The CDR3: CASSSRLAGRNTQYF.

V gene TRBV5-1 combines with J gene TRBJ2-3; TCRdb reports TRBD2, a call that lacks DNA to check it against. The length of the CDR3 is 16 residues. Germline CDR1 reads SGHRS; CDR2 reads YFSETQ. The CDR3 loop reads CASSWTLAGARDTQYF.

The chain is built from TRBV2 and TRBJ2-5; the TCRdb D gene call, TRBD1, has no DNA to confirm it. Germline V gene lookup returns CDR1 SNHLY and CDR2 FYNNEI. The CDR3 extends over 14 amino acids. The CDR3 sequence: CASPSSWGGETQYF.

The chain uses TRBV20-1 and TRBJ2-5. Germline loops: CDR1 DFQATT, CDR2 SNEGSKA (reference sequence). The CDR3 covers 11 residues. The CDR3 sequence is CSPRYQETQYF.

CDR3 loop: CASRSTGLIYEQYF. This rearrangement joins TRBV6-6 to TRBJ2-7; TCRdb proposes TRBD1, but this gene call is untestable without DNA. Looked up from germline, CDR1 is MNHNY and CDR2 is SVGAGI (reference sequence). This CDR3 region has 14 residues.

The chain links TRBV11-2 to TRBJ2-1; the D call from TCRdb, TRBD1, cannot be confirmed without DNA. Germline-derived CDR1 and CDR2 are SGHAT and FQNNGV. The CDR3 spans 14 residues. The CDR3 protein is CASSLPYRANEQFF.

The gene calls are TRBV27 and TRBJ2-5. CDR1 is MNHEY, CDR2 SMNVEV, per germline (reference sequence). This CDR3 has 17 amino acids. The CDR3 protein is CASKTQRARRDQETQYF.

The CDR3 region is CASSFAGAIDTQYF. The rearrangement joins TRBV7-9 to TRBJ2-3; the TCRdb D gene call, TRBD1, has no DNA to confirm it. From germline, CDR1 is SEHNR and CDR2 FQNEAQ (reference sequence). The CDR3 has 14 residues.

The CDR3 loop reads CASSLVPGTQETQYF. V is TRBV5-1 and J is TRBJ2-5; TCRdb returns TRBD1, unconfirmable since there is no DNA. The CDR3 runs 15 residues. CDR1 and CDR2 (germline): SGHRS, YFSETQ.

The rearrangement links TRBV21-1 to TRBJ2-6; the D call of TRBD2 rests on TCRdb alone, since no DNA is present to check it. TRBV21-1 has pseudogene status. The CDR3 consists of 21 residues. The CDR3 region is CASSKKGRGGSKLSGANVLTF.

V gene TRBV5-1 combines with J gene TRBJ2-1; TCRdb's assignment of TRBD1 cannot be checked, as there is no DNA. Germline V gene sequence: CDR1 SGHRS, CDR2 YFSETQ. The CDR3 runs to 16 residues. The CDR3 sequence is CASSLMGQGGGNEQFF.

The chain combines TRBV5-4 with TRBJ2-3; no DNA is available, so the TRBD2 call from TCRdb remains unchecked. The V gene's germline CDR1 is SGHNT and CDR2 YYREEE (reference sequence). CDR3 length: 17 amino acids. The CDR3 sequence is CASSRGTSSPSTDTQYF. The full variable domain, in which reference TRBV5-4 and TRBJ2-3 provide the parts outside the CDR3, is ETGVTQSPTHLIKTRGQQVTLRCSSQSGHNTVSWYQQALGQGPQFIFQYYREEENGRGNFPPRFSGLQFPNYSSELNVNALELDDSALYLCASSRGTSSPSTDTQYFGPGTRLTVL.

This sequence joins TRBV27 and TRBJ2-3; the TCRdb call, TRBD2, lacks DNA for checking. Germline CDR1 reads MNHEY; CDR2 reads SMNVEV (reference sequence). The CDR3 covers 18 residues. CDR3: CASSLILAGGPSTDTQYF.